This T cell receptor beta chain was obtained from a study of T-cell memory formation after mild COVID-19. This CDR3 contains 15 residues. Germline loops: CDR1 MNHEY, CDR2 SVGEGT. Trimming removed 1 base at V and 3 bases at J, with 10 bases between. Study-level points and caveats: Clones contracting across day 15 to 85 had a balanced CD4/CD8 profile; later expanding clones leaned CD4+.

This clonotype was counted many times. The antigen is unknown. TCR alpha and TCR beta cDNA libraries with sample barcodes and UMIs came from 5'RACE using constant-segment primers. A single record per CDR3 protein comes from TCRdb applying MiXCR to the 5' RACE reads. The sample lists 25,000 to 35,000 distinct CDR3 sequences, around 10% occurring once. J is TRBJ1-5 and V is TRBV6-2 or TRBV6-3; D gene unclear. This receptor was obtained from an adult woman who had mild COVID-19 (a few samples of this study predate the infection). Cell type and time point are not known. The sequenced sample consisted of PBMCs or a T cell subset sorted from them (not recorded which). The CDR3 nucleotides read TGTGCCAGCAGTTACTGGAGAAATGACAATCAGCCCCAGCATTTT. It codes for CASSYWRNDNQPQHF.